The 15 T cell receptor beta chains below were found in one sample sequenced in a study of cytomegalovirus exposure and HLA in healthy donors. Both 60 Vbeta primers and 13 Jbeta primers went into the PCR. Measured with immunoSEQ multiplex PCR; TCRdb has only the in-frame clones, and not every one. This sample has fewer than 85,000 clones, with more than 55% found just once. Sequences were obtained from PBMCs. These receptors were collected from a man aged 55 to 69 in good health and CMV-seropositive.

The J gene is TRBJ2-3, the V gene TRBV11-3; D perhaps matches TRBD2 (6 bases). The V end was cut by 11 bases, the J end by 9 bases, with 30 bases between. The CDR3 has 16 residues. Germline V gene sequence: CDR1 SGHNT, CDR2 YENEEA. The CDR3 spells CAASNGTGGYGFTQYF. CDR3 coding DNA: TGTGCCGCCAGTAATGGGACTGGAGGTTATGGTTTCACGCAGTATTTT.

The rearrangement links TRBV27 to TRBJ1-2; 9 nucleotides agree with TRBD1. The CDR3 is made up of 15 amino acids. The junction had 13 bases not matched to a gene; V was cut back by 6 bases and J by 8 bases. Germline-derived CDR1 and CDR2 are MNHEY and SMNVEV (reference sequence). The CDR3 nucleotides are TGTGCCAGCAGATCTCGACAGGGGGAATCGGGCGGCTACACCTTC. Amino acids: CASRSRQGESGGYTF.

This clone was seen a handful of times. The chain combines TRBV5-1 with TRBJ2-2; D possibly corresponds to TRBD2 (5 bases). Germline-derived CDR1 and CDR2 are SGHRS and YFSETQ. Between the trimmed V and J ends, which lost 0 bases and 7 bases, there was a span of 10 bases. There are 14 residues in the CDR3. The DNA of the CDR3 is TGCGCCAGCAGCTTGGAGCCCGAGGGCGGGGAGCTGTTTTTT. This translates into CASSLEPEGGELFF.

The J gene is TRBJ2-7, the V gene TRBV6-1; 8 bases match TRBD2. This CDR3 is 15 amino acids long. The germline gives CDR1 MNHNS, CDR2 SASEGT. Trimming took 6 bases from V and 3 from J; bases not matched to a gene: 10. CDR3 coding DNA: TGTGCCAGCAGACCCGTCAGCGGGGGTAACTACGAGCAGTACTTC. Protein sequence: CASRPVSGGNYEQYF.

This chain links TRBV21-1 with TRBJ2-2; the table's D call TRBD2 went unverified against the DNA. TRBV21-1 is a pseudogene. This CDR3 has 13 residues. In nucleotides, the CDR3 is TGTGCCAGCAGCAAATATGGTAGCGGGGAGCTGTTTTTT. It specifies CASSKYGSGELFF.

This chain uses TRBV7-9 with TRBJ2-7; D gene unclear. This CDR3 contains 11 residues. Germline CDR1 and CDR2: SEHNR and FQNEAQ (reference sequence). Trimming took 5 bases from V and 3 from J, leaving 5 bases between them. CDR3 sequence (DNA): TGTGCCAGCAGCGGCAGCTACGAGCAGTACTTC. Amino acids: CASSGSYEQYF.

The sample holds a few counts of this clone. This chain uses TRBV6-1 with TRBJ1-4; D call uncertain. Trimming took 6 bases from V and 0 from J, leaving 11 bases between them. The CDR3 is 15 amino acids. The V gene's germline CDR1 is MNHNS and CDR2 SASEGT. CDR3 protein: CASRAGSTTNEKLFF. CDR3 nucleotides: TGTGCCAGCAGAGCCGGGAGCACAACTAATGAAAAACTGTTTTTT.

This clone was counted once. The V gene is TRBV10-1, the J gene TRBJ2-1; D unclear. The CDR3 runs to 14 residues. V was trimmed by 3 bases and J by 2 bases, leaving 8 bases between them. Germline V lookup: CDR1 WNHNN, CDR2 SYGVQD (reference sequence). In DNA, the CDR3 is TGCGCCAGCAGTGATGGTCTAGCCTACAATGAGCAGTTCTTC. Amino acids: CASSDGLAYNEQFF.

Comment on this clone: At one of its ends the junction is not consistent with the germline gene, which may arise from a read error. The chain has TRBV6-1 and TRBJ2-7, with D uncertain. CDR1 and CDR2 (germline): MNHNS, SASEGT. The CDR3 is made up of 12 amino acids. The CDR3 here is CASSEAEVNINF. DNA for the CDR3: TGTGCCAGCAGTGAAGCTGAAGTGAACATTAACTTC.

This chain links TRBV28 with TRBJ1-4, with 11 bases that match TRBD1. The CDR3 runs to 15 residues. With V trimmed by 5 bases and J by 6 bases, 5 bases remained unmatched. Germline V CDR1 and CDR2: MDHEN, SYDVKM. CDR3 sequence: CASSPPGQGDEKLFF. DNA of the CDR3: TGTGCCAGCAGTCCTCCGGGACAGGGGGATGAAAAACTGTTTTTT.

The chain joins TRBV5-1 to TRBJ1-4, with 8 nucleotides matching TRBD1. The trim removed 2 bases at V and 4 bases at J, leaving 1 base unmatched. Looked up from germline, CDR1 is SGHRS and CDR2 is YFSETQ. The CDR3 is 14 amino acids. CDR3 loop: CASSLGQGNEKLFF. In DNA, the CDR3 is TGCGCCAGCAGCTTAGGACAGGGTAATGAAAAACTGTTTTTT. Using reference TRBV5-1 and TRBJ1-4 for the parts outside the CDR3, the full variable domain is KAGVTQTPRYLIKTRGQQVTLSCSPISGHRSVSWYQQTPGQGLQFLFEYFSETQRNKGNFPGRFSGRQFSNSRSEMNVSTLELGDSALYLCASSLGQGNEKLFFGSGTQLSVL.

V is TRBV7-6 and J is TRBJ2-1, with 7 bases that match TRBD2. Trimming at V came to 1 base and at J to 6 bases, leaving 6 bases not matched to a gene. The CDR3 has 15 amino acids. Germline V gives CDR1 SGHVS, CDR2 FNYEAQ. The CDR3 is CASSLEAGEGNEQFF. The CDR3 DNA follows: TGTGCCAGCAGCTTAGAGGCGGGAGAGGGCAATGAGCAGTTCTTC.

The genes are TRBV13 and TRBJ2-7, with 7 bases lining up with TRBD1. V shed 5 bases, J shed 5 bases, and the junction held 9 bases outside the gene matches. There are 14 residues in the CDR3. Germline V gene sequence: CDR1 PRHDT, CDR2 FYEKMQ (reference sequence). CDR3 DNA: TGTGCCAGCAGCCCCCGACAGGGTGCCCACGAGCAGTACTTC. This encodes CASSPRQGAHEQYF.

The CDR3 loop reads CASSLQADTQYF. Written as DNA, the CDR3 is TGTGCCAGCAGCCTACAGGCGGATACGCAGTATTTT. The rearrangement links TRBV14 to TRBJ2-3; weak D call: TRBD1 (5 bases). V was clipped by 4 bases and J by 6 bases, with 8 bases between them. The germline CDR1 and CDR2 sequences are SGHDN and FVKESK. This CDR3 contains 12 residues.

CDR3 DNA sequence: TGTGCCAGCAGCCTAAGTTGGGACACCGACCAAGAGACCCAGTACTTC. It translates to CASSLSWDTDQETQYF. This sequence joins TRBV7-9 and TRBJ2-5; TRBD1 might be the D (6 bases). CDR3 length: 16 amino acids. The V and J ends lost 5 bases and 0 bases respectively, with 16 bases between them. Germline values: CDR1 SEHNR, CDR2 FQNEAQ (reference sequence).